Listed here is a single T cell receptor beta chain. Its target antigen remains unknown. There are no base qualities to consult, and no much larger clone falls within one base. The data originate from a study of shared clonotypes between healthy human individuals (dated by TCRdb to 2020 to 2021). About the study as a whole: The cohort comprised a couple of women and a few men aged 18 to 49 years. Per donor, leukapheresis produced somewhere between about 0.94 and 9 billion PBMCs. To estimate repertoire size and how much clonotypes are shared between individuals, the study performed deep sequencing of blood TCR repertoires from a handful of healthy adults. Per donor, three plates each were used for CD4 naive and CD4 memory, two for CD8 naive, and one for CD8 memory. Libraries were prepared and TCR repertoires were sequenced by different laboratories using diverse techniques, in order to increase sequencing depth and limit assay-specific biases.

Healthy HIV-negative adults with no recently reported acute infections or vaccinations were included as donors. Every donor was a Caucasian adult residing in Nashville, Tennessee, USA. CD4+ T cells were enriched by magnetic negative selection, after which naive cells were positively selected on CD45RA and the negative fraction was taken as the memory subset. Blood was obtained by leukapheresis, after which PBMCs were separated by Ficoll-Histopaque density gradient centrifugation and cryopreserved in liquid nitrogen vapor phase. Purity and quantity of every magnetically sorted T cell population were checked by analytical flow cytometry. Genomic DNA was isolated from each sorted fraction and quantified by UV absorbance on a Nanodrop 2000c. The investigation overall reported the following: Larger estimated clonotype richness was generally found for naive subsets than for memory subsets. Because the study included only a small number of donors, the genetic and exposure-history diversity represented was limited. Compared with non-shared clonotypes, clonotypes shared by all four sorted-subset donors had higher generation probabilities. Around 5% of naive CD4, 3.5% of naive CD8, approximately 2% of memory CD4, and around 0.42% of memory CD8 clonotypes were shared across several donors. Pairwise subsampling indicated that sequencing depth was expected to affect the degree of clonotype sharing among donors. Sampling was limited to blood, and TCR repertoires in tissue likely differ from TCR repertoires in blood. Rarefaction of sorted-subset datasets indicated incomplete sequencing despite the large sequencing depth.

Trimming removed 4 bases from V and 0 bases from J; the gene matches leave 13 bases unexplained. The cysteine opens and the phenylalanine closes a CDR3 of 17 amino acids. The read is trimmed to its CDR3 DNA, 51 bases read in frame from base 1. Looking up the germline V gene yields CDR1 SGDLS and CDR2 YYNGEE. Using the deep immunoSEQ assay, multiplex PCR amplified TCR CDR3 regions from genomic DNA. For each cell subset, the extracted genomic DNA was distributed evenly across all wells of several immunoSEQ 96-well plates, and each plate served as one replicate. For sorted subsets, roughly 190 ng of genomic DNA, equivalent to about 30,000 T cell genomes, went into each replicate PCR. Purified libraries were measured with a Qubit 3.0 fluorometer, size-checked on a Bioanalyzer 2100, and measured again with the KAPA Library Quantification kit. Every immunoSEQ 96-well plate was sequenced on a dedicated single-read 150-cycle Illumina NextSeq 550 flow cell. Under the source paper's analysis protocol: Because only junctional sequences without quality scores were contained in the immunoSEQ output, filtering matching that applied to full-length reads could not be performed. To assign V/J genes and CDR3, sequences were annotated against IMGT germline references using PyIR, a Python wrapper for IgBLAST v1.9. Any read was removed if the V/J assignment was weak (E-value above 1e-6), the CDR3 was missing, or the read contained stop codons, out-of-frame junctions, or ambiguous translated residues. V3J clonotypes were defined by identical inferred V gene, J gene, and CDR3 amino acid sequence. Percentage overlap between repertoires was calculated by dividing the number of shared unique clonotypes by the size of the smaller repertoire. RTK rarefaction, the Chao1 estimator, and Recon v2.1 estimates of unobserved clonotypes were used to assess repertoire richness. OLGA was used to compute generation probabilities for all TCRbeta clonotypes that the gDNA method yielded from a handful of donors. This is the immuneACCESS table as TCRdb keeps it, with only in-frame sequences that have V and J called. A part of the clones is gone; compared with another copy, unresolved V genes explain less than half, and the rest is unexplained. V, J and clone size are those of that table, while D and trimming were read from the DNA. In this sample the table shows over a million clones, about four fifths of which occur a single time. The ten top clones hold 0.5% to 0.65% of the sample.

The chain couples TRBV9 to TRBJ2-7; 7 middle bases align to TRBD2. Material: memory CD4+ T cells from PBMCs. The sample's cell subset or site label, decoded: CD45RA-negative fraction. The TCR was taken from a man younger than 30 in good health. Some clones in this sample may be carry-over from other donors' samples. The DNA reads as follows: TGTGCCAGCAGCCCGACCTTGGTAGCGGGCGGCTCCTACGAGCAGTACTTC. It is translated as CASSPTLVAGGSYEQYF. The reference TRBV9 and TRBJ2-7 proteins fill in what lies around the CDR3, so the full variable domain reads DSGVTQTPKHLITATGQRVTLRCSPRSGDLSVYWYQQSLDQGLQFLIQYYNGEERAKGNILERFSAQQFPDLHSELNLSSLELGDSALYFCASSPTLVAGGSYEQYFGPGTRLTVT.